The 20 T cell receptor beta chains presented below share a single source sample, sequenced in a study of beta chain features in type 1 diabetes. Every bit of the isolated RNA underwent reverse transcription, so sequencing read expressed TCRB transcripts. Profiling relied on immunoSEQ multiplex PCR, and the TCRdb table lists in-frame clones only, not all of them. The table lists some 400,000 clones, over 12% of them singletons. Sequenced: naive CD4+ T cells from blood. All receptors come from a woman aged 18-29 years in good health.

This clone came up a few times. The genes are TRBV7-3 and TRBJ2-5, with D uncertain. V was clipped by 0 bases and J by 2 bases, with 10 bases between them. This CDR3 comprises 15 residues. CDR1 is SGHTA, CDR2 FQGTGA, per germline. The CDR3 DNA sequence: TGTGCCAGCAGCTTAACGCCACGAGCACAAGAGACCCAGTACTTC. This sequence encodes CASSLTPRAQETQYF.

This clone showed up just a few times. J is TRBJ1-2 and V is TRBV7-9, with D hard to call. Germline CDR1 is SEHNR and CDR2 is FQNEAQ (reference sequence). Trimming removed 5 bases from V and 0 bases from J, with 10 bases in between. This CDR3 has 14 amino acids. The CDR3 region has the DNA TGTGCCAGCAGCCCTAGTGTAGCTAACTATGGCTACACCTTC. The encoded protein is CASSPSVANYGYTF. The complete variable domain, with remaining parts taken from reference TRBV7-9 and TRBJ1-2, reads DTGVSQNPRHKITKRGQNVTFRCDPISEHNRLYWYRQTLGQGPEFLTYFQNEAQLEKSRLLSDRFSAERPKGSFSTLEIQRTEQGDSAMYLCASSPSVANYGYTFGSGTRLTVV.

This clone was found a few times. The chain employs TRBV5-4 and TRBJ2-1, with 9 nucleotides matching TRBD2. Germline V CDR1 and CDR2: SGHNT, YYREEE (reference sequence). CDR3 length: 17 residues. V lost 4 bases, J lost 0 bases, and 8 bases stayed unmatched. CDR3 bases: TGTGCCAGCAGCCTACCAGGGCGGGAGGGCTCCTACAATGAGCAGTTCTTC. Its protein is CASSLPGREGSYNEQFF.

V usage is TRBV5-1 and J usage is TRBJ1-1; perhaps TRBD1 as D (5 bases). V lost 0 bases and J 1 base, leaving 10 bases between the germline ends. CDR1 and CDR2 from the germline V gene are SGHRS and YFSETQ. CDR3 length: 15 residues. This chain's CDR3 is CASSLATGSNTEAFF. The DNA of the CDR3 is TGCGCCAGCAGCTTGGCTACAGGCTCGAACACTGAAGCTTTCTTT.

The gene calls are TRBV7-2 and TRBJ2-4; possible D gene TRBD2, 5 bases. CDR3 length: 16 residues. Per germline, CDR1 SGHTA and CDR2 FQGNSA. The V end was cut by 6 bases, the J end by 9 bases, with 24 bases between. In DNA, the CDR3 is TGTGCCAGCAGATCCGGGCGGGCCGAACCGACGGGCATTCAGTACTTC. Protein sequence: CASRSGRAEPTGIQYF.

This clone was observed a few times. The gene calls are TRBV28 and TRBJ1-4; tentatively, D is TRBD1 (6 bases). V lost 6 bases and J lost 3, with 14 bases in between. This CDR3 region has 15 residues. Looked up from germline, CDR1 is MDHEN and CDR2 is SYDVKM. The CDR3 region has the DNA TGTGCCAGCAGGCCGGAAGGACAGTCTAATGAAAAACTGTTTTTT. Translated: CASRPEGQSNEKLFF.

The CDR3 DNA reads as TGCAGCGTTGTACGGTCGAGTGCTGAAGCTTTCTTT. The encoded protein is CSVVRSSAEAFF. The chain uses TRBV29-1 and TRBJ1-1; D is unresolved. V lost 4 bases and J 6 bases, leaving 12 bases between the germline ends. CDR3 size: 12 residues. Germline loops: CDR1 SQVTM, CDR2 ANQGSEA.

V usage is TRBV30 and J usage is TRBJ2-3; TRBD2 might be the D (5 bases). The germline CDR1 and CDR2 sequences are GTSNPN and SVGIG (reference sequence). The CDR3 totals 13 residues. V was trimmed by 4 bases and J by 2 bases, leaving 10 bases between them. The CDR3: CAWTAGHTDTQYF. For the CDR3, the DNA is TGTGCCTGGACTGCGGGCCACACAGATACGCAGTATTTT. The variable domain in full, with the rest retrieved from reference TRBV30 and TRBJ2-3, is SQTIHQWPATLVQPVGSPLSLECTVEGTSNPNLYWYRQAAGRGLQLLFYSVGIGQISSEVPQNLSASRPQDRQFILSSKKLLLSDSGFYLCAWTAGHTDTQYFGPGTRLTVL.

This sequence joins TRBV30 and TRBJ2-1; 7 bases fit TRBD2. Per the germline V gene, CDR1 is GTSNPN and CDR2 is SVGIG (reference sequence). The length of the CDR3 is 15 residues. V was pared by 3 bases and J by 10 bases, with 15 bases of the junction left unmatched. CDR3 sequence: CAWRAGDLLLREQFF. CDR3 DNA sequence: TGTGCCTGGAGGGCGGGGGACTTACTGCTCAGAGAGCAGTTCTTC.

J is TRBJ2-7 and V is TRBV5-1; no clear D. The germline gives CDR1 SGHRS, CDR2 YFSETQ. Deletions cut 2 bases from V and 3 bases from J, with 9 bases between. The CDR3 sequence is 13 residues long. CDR3 amino acids: CASSLITGYEQYF. The CDR3 DNA follows: TGCGCCAGCAGCTTAATAACGGGCTACGAGCAGTACTTC.

J is TRBJ1-3 and V is TRBV5-6; 9 bases agree with TRBD1. Germline trimming cut 1 base from V and 4 bases from J; bases unmatched to any gene: 12. The germline V gene encodes CDR1 SGHDT and CDR2 YYEEEE. The CDR3 runs to 18 residues. The CDR3: CASSLMVGGTGSGNTIYF. The CDR3 coding sequence is TGTGCCAGCAGCTTGATGGTTGGTGGGACAGGGTCCGGAAACACCATATATTTT.

This clone was detected a few times. J is TRBJ2-7 and V is TRBV7-9; TRBD2 matches at 10 bases. The CDR3 has 16 residues. Trimming removed 1 base from V and 0 bases from J; junction bases left unmatched: 3. The germline gives CDR1 SEHNR, CDR2 FQNEAQ (reference sequence). CDR3 protein: CASSLGTSGVSYEQYF. The CDR3 nucleotides are TGTGCCAGCAGCTTAGGTACTAGCGGGGTCTCCTACGAGCAGTACTTC.

The rearrangement uses TRBV14 and TRBJ2-3, with TRBD2 as a possible D gene (6 bases). This CDR3 spans 18 amino acids. V was pared by 1 base and J by 1 base, with 18 bases between. Germline loops: CDR1 SGHDN, CDR2 FVKESK. The CDR3 here is CASSQARQGGWGTDTQYF. The CDR3 region has the DNA TGTGCCAGCAGCCAAGCCCGGCAGGGAGGATGGGGCACAGATACGCAGTATTTT.

This clone was seen more than once but under ten times. The V call is TRBV27, the J call TRBJ2-7, with 13 bases lining up with TRBD2. Germline CDR1 is MNHEY and CDR2 is SMNVEV (reference sequence). The trim removed 6 bases at V and 3 bases at J, leaving 8 bases unmatched. This CDR3 is built from 16 residues. The CDR3 region is CASSGLAGVWGYEQYF. The DNA of the CDR3 is TGTGCCAGCAGCGGACTAGCGGGAGTTTGGGGCTACGAGCAGTACTTC.

V gene TRBV6-5 combines with J gene TRBJ2-1, with D perhaps matching TRBD1 (6 bases). CDR3 length: 16 amino acids. The germline V gene encodes CDR1 MNHEY and CDR2 SVGAGI. V was trimmed by 2 bases and J by 0 bases, leaving 11 bases between them. CDR3 nucleotide sequence: TGTGCCAGCAGTTACGGCACAGGGAGCTCCTACAATGAGCAGTTCTTC. This encodes CASSYGTGSSYNEQFF.

This clone was seen only a few times. The chain uses TRBV7-9 and TRBJ2-2; D gene unclear. The germline CDR1 and CDR2 sequences are SEHNR and FQNEAQ (reference sequence). This CDR3 spans 14 amino acids. The V end lost 5 bases, the J end lost 1 base, and 8 bases lay between the germline ends. For the CDR3, the DNA is TGTGCCAGCAGCCTAACCGGGAACACCGGGGAGCTGTTTTTT. This sequence encodes CASSLTGNTGELFF.

The chain uses TRBV5-1 and TRBJ2-1, with TRBD1 identical over 9 bases. The V gene's germline CDR1 is SGHRS and CDR2 YFSETQ. The CDR3 extends over 16 amino acids. V shed 4 bases, J shed 5 bases, and the junction held 10 bases outside the gene matches. The CDR3 loop reads CASSRGQGALHNEQFF. The CDR3 DNA is TGCGCCAGCAGCAGGGGACAGGGAGCTTTACACAATGAGCAGTTCTTC.

The chain is built from TRBV29-1 and TRBJ1-5, with D unresolved. The CDR3 length is 13 residues. V lost 4 bases, J lost 0 bases, and 7 bases lay in between. Germline lookup yields CDR1 SQVTM and CDR2 ANQGSEA. In nucleotides, the CDR3 is TGCAGCGTTGCGACACATAGCAATCAGCCCCAGCATTTT. It codes for CSVATHSNQPQHF. The full variable domain, rest sourced from reference TRBV29-1 and TRBJ1-5, is SAVISQKPSRDICQRGTSLTIQCQVDSQVTMMFWYRQQPGQSLTLIATANQGSEATYESGFVIDKFPISRPNLTFSTLTVSNMSPEDSSIYLCSVATHSNQPQHFGDGTRLSIL.

The chain employs TRBV29-1 and TRBJ1-1, with 9 bases fitting TRBD1. The germline CDR1 and CDR2 sequences are SQVTM and ANQGSEA. Trimming at V came to 6 bases and at J to 1 base, leaving 3 bases not matched to a gene. This CDR3 spans 13 amino acids. CDR3 sequence: CSVAGQGNTEAFF. In nucleotides, the CDR3 is TGCAGCGTCGCGGGACAGGGGAACACTGAAGCTTTCTTT.

The chain has TRBV7-9 and TRBJ2-1; D call uncertain. There are 14 residues in the CDR3. Germline CDR1 is SEHNR and CDR2 is FQNEAQ (reference sequence). With 4 bases removed from V and 0 bases from J, the gap between germline ends came to 7 bases. The CDR3 protein is CASSYPSSYNEQFF. The CDR3 DNA follows: TGTGCCAGCAGCTATCCTAGCTCCTACAATGAGCAGTTCTTC.